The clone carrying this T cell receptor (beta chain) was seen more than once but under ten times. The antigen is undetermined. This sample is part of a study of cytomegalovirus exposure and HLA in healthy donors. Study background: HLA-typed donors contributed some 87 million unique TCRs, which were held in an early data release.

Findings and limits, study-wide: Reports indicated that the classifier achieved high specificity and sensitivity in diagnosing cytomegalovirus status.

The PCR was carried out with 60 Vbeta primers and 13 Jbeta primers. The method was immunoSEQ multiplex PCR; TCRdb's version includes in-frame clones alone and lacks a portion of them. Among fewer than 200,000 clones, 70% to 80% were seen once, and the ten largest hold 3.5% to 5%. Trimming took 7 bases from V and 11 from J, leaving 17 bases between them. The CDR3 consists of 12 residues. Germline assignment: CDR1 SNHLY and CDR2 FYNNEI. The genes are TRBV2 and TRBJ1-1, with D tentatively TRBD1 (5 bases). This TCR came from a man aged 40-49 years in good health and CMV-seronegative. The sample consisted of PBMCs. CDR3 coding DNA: TGTGCCAGCAAGGATTTAGGGGTTTTCGCTTTCTTT. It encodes CASKDLGVFAFF. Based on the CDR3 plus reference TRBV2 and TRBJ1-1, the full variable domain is EPEVTQTPSHQVTQMGQEVILRCVPISNHLYFYWYRQILGQKVEFLVSFYNNEISEKSEIFDDQFSVERPDGSNFTLKIRSTKLEDSAMYFCASKDLGVFAFFGQGTRLTVV.